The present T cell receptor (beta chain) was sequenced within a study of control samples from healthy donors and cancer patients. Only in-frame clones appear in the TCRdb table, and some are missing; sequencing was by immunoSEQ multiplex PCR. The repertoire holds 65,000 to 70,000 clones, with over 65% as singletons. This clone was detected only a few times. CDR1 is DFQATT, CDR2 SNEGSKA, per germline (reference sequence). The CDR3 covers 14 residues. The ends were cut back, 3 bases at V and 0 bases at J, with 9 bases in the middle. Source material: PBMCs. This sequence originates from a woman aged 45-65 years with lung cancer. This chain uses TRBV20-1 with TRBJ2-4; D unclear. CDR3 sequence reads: CSASNSLAKNIQYF. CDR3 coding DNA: TGCAGTGCTAGTAACAGCCTAGCCAAAAACATTCAGTACTTC.